This TCR beta chain was recovered during a study of spatial heterogeneity in lung cancer. TCRdb re-derived calls from the 5' RACE reads in MiXCR, one entry per CDR3 protein. The sample carries 100,000 or so distinct CDR3 sequences, 3.5% to 5% recorded once. General study findings and limits: Intratumoral expanded alpha and beta TCR counts were found to track tumor mutation counts.

This clonotype was counted many times. Its target is not known. Time point specified: sample taken at primary tumor resection. Germline V gene sequence: CDR1 SEHNR, CDR2 FQNEAQ (reference sequence). The CDR3 length is 12 residues. V was clipped by 8 bases and J by 6 bases, with 11 bases between them. The chain has TRBV7-9 and TRBJ1-5; D is unclear. Specimen: lung tumor tissue, collected at surgery. The receptor was derived from a male donor with early-stage non-small cell lung cancer. The CDR3 coding sequence is TGTGCCAGCTGTATGTTGGGTCAGCCCCAGCATTTT. This encodes CASCMLGQPQHF.